The clone carrying this TCR beta chain was detected only once. The sample belongs to a study of T cell changes during pregnancy in multiple sclerosis. Repertoires were generated with immunoSEQ multiplex PCR, while TCRdb's copy carries only in-frame clones and drops some. The sample holds 130,000 or so clones, around 97% seen once. CDR1 and CDR2 (germline): SQVTM, ANQGSEA. This CDR3 region has 11 residues. Trimming shortened V by 6 bases and J by 6 bases, and 11 bases separated the two germline ends. The receptor's source is a female donor with multiple sclerosis, enrolled in a pregnancy study. The chain combines TRBV29-1 with TRBJ1-2, with D tentatively TRBD1 (6 bases). This material consisted of peripheral blood, taken after pregnancy. CDR3 loop: CSVDGGHGYTF. In DNA form, the CDR3 reads TGCAGCGTCGACGGGGGGCATGGCTACACCTTC. Looking up the rest from reference TRBV29-1 and TRBJ1-2 gives the full variable domain: SAVISQKPSRDICQRGTSLTIQCQVDSQVTMMFWYRQQPGQSLTLIATANQGSEATYESGFVIDKFPISRPNLTFSTLTVSNMSPEDSSIYLCSVDGGHGYTFGSGTRLTVV.